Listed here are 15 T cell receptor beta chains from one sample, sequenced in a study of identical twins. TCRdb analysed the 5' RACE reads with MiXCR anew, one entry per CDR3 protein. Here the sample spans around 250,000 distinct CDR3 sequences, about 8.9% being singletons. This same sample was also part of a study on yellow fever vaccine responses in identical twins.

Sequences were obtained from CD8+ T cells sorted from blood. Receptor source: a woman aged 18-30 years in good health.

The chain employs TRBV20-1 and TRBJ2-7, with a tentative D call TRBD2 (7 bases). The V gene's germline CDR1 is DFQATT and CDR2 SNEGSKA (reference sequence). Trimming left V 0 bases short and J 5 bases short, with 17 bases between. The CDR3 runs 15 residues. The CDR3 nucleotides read TGCAGTGCTAGAGATCTGGAAAGGGGGGGAAACGAGCAGTACTTC. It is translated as CSARDLERGGNEQYF.

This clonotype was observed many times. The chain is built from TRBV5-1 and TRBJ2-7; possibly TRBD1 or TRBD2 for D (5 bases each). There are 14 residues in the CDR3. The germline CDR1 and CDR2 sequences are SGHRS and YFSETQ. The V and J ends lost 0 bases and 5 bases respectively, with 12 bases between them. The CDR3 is CASSLAAMGDEQYF. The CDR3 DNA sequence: TGCGCCAGCAGCTTGGCGGCTATGGGGGACGAGCAGTACTTC.

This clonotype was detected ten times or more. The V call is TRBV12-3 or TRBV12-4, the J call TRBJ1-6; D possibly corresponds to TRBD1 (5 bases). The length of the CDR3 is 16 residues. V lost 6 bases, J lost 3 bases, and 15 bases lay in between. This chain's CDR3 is CASSPGTPGYNSPLHF. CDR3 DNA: TGTGCCAGCAGCCCCGGGACCCCAGGCTATAATTCACCCCTCCACTTT.

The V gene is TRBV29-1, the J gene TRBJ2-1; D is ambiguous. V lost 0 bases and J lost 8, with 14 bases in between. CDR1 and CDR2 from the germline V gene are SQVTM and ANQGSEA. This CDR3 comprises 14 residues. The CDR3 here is CSVEDRTANYEQFF. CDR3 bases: TGCAGCGTTGAAGATCGTACAGCAAACTATGAGCAGTTCTTC.

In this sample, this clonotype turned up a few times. The CDR3 DNA is TGTGCCAGCAGTTACTCGCCAGGGGACTACGAGCAGTACTTC. Encoded protein: CASSYSPGDYEQYF. V usage is TRBV6-5 and J usage is TRBJ2-7; tentatively, D is TRBD1 (6 bases). CDR1 is MNHEY and CDR2 is SVGAGI in the germline V gene. The CDR3 spans 14 residues. V was pared by 0 bases and J by 3 bases, with 9 bases between.

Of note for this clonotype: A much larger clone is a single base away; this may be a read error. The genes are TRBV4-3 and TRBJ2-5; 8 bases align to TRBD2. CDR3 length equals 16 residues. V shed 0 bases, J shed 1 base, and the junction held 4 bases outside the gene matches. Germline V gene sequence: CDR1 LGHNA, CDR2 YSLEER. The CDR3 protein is CASSQDEREPQETQYF. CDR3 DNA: TGCGCCAGCAGCCAAGACGAGCGGGAGCCCCAAGAGACCCAGTACTTC.

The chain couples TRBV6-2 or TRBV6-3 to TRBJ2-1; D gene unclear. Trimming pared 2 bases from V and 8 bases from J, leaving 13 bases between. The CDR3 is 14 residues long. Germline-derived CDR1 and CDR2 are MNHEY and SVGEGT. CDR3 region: CASSYLGTGDEQFF. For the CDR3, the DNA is TGTGCCAGCAGTTACCTTGGAACTGGCGATGAGCAGTTCTTC.

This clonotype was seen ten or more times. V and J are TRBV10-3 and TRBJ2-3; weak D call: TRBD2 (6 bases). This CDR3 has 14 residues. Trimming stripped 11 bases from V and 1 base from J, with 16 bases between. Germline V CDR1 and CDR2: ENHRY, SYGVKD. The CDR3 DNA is TGTGCCTCCCGACCGTCGGGGGGCACAGATACGCAGTATTTT. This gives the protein CASRPSGGTDTQYF.

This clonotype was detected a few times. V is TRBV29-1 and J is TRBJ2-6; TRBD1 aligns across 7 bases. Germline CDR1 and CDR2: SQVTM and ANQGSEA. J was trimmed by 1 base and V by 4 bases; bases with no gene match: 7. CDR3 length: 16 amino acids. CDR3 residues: CSVAGTEFSGANVLTF. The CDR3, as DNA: TGCAGCGTTGCCGGGACAGAGTTTTCTGGGGCCAACGTCCTGACTTTC.

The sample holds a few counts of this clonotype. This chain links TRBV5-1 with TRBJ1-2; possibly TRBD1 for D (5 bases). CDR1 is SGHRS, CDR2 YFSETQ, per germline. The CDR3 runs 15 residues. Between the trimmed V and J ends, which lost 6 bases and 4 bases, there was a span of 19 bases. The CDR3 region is CASNIEGEAGYGYTF. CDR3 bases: TGCGCCAGCAACATAGAAGGGGAGGCGGGCTATGGCTACACCTTC.

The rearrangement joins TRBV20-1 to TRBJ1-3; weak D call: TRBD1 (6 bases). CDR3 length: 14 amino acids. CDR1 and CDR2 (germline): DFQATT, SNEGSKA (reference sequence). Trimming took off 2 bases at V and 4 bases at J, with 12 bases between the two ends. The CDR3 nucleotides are TGCAGTGCTAGATCCGGGACATACGGAAACACCATATATTTT. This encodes CSARSGTYGNTIYF.

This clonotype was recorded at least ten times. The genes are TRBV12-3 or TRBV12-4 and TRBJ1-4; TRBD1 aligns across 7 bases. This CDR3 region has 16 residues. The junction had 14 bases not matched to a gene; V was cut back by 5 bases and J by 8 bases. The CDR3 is CASSPTGEHRIEKLFF. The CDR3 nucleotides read TGTGCCAGCAGTCCCACAGGGGAGCATCGCATCGAAAAACTGTTTTTT.

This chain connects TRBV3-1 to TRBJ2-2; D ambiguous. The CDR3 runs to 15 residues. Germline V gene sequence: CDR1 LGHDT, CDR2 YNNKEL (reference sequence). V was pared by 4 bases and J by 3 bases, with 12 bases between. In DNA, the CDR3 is TGTGCCAGCAGCCTTAGAGAAGGAGACACCGGGGAGCTGTTTTTT. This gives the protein CASSLREGDTGELFF.

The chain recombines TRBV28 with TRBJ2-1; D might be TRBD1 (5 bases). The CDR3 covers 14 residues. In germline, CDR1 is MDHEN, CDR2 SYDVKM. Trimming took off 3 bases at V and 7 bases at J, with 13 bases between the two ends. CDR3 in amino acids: CASSFFRVGNEQFF. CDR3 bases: TGTGCCAGCAGTTTTTTCAGGGTCGGGAATGAGCAGTTCTTC. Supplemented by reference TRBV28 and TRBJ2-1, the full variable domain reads DVKVTQSSRYLVKRTGEKVFLECVQDMDHENMFWYRQDPGLGLRLIYFSYDVKMKEKGDIPEGYSVSREKKERFSLILESASTNQTSMYLCASSFFRVGNEQFFGPGTRLTVL.

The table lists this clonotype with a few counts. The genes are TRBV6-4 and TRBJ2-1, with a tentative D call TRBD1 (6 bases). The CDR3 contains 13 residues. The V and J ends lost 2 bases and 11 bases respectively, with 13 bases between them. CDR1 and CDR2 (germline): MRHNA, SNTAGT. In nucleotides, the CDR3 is TGTGCCAGCAGTGACACACGGACAGAAAAGCAGTTCTTC. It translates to CASSDTRTEKQFF.